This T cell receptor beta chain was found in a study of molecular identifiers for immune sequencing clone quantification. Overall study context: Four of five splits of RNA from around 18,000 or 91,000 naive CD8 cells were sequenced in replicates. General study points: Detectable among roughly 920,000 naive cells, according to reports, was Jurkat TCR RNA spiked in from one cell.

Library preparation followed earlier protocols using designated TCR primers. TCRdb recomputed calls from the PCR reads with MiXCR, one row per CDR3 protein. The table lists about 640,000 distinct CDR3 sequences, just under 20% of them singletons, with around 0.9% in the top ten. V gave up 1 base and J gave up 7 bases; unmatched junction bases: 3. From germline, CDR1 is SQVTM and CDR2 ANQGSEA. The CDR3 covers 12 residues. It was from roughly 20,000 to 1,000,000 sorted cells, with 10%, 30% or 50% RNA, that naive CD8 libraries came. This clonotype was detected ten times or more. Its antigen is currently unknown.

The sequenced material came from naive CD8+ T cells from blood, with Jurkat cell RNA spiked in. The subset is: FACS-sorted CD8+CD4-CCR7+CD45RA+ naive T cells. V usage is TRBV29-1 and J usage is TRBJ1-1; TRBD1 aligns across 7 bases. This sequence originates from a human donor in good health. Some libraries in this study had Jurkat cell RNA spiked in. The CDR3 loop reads CSVEGQGGEAFF. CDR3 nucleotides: TGCAGCGTTGAAGGTCAGGGGGGTGAAGCTTTCTTT.